These 13 T cell receptor beta chains originate from one sample sequenced in a study of blood T cells in healthy people across ages. Sample-barcoded 5' priming and a J-beta primer mix drove a second PCR of 7 to 11 cycles. One entry per CDR3 protein, called by TCRdb with MiXCR from the 5' RACE reads. Among 700,000 to 800,000 distinct CDR3 sequences, roughly 43% were seen once, and the ten largest hold less than 25%. Material for sequencing was blood. These receptor sequences come from a woman in her sixties in good health.

The rearrangement uses TRBV7-3 and TRBJ2-6; 7 positions match TRBD2. J gave up 3 bases and V 1 base, and 3 bases lay outside the gene matches. This CDR3 is built from 16 residues. The germline V gene encodes CDR1 SGHTA and CDR2 FQGTGA. The CDR3 here is CASSLITGGGANVLTF. In nucleotides, the CDR3 is TGTGCCAGCAGCTTAATAACGGGAGGTGGGGCCAACGTCCTGACTTTC.

This CDR3 reads CSASSFLAKNIQYF. The CDR3 nucleotides read TGCAGTGCTAGTTCGTTTCTAGCCAAAAACATTCAGTACTTC. The V and J genes are TRBV20-1 and TRBJ2-4; no clear D gene. The germline V gene encodes CDR1 DFQATT and CDR2 SNEGSKA (reference sequence). The CDR3 is 14 amino acids. V was trimmed by 3 bases and J by 0 bases, leaving 9 bases between them.

The V gene is TRBV10-3, the J gene TRBJ2-7; tentatively, D is TRBD2 (5 bases). The last part of the DNA fits TRBJ2-5 better; the J call may be wrong. The CDR3 is made up of 14 amino acids. Per germline, CDR1 ENHRY and CDR2 SYGVKD. The CDR3 sequence is CAISESRAAETQYF. The DNA of the CDR3 is TGTGCCATCAGTGAGTCGAGGGCCGCGGAGACCCAGTACTTC.

This clonotype was seen ten or more times. V usage is TRBV29-1 and J usage is TRBJ2-3; the match to TRBD1 covers 7 bases. The ends lost 1 base at V and 3 bases at J; junction bases unmatched: 4. The germline V gene has CDR1 SQVTM and CDR2 ANQGSEA. The CDR3 has 14 residues. CDR3 DNA: TGCAGCGTTGAAGGCAGGGGGTTTACAGATACGCAGTATTTT. This encodes CSVEGRGFTDTQYF.

This clonotype was seen a few times. The chain links TRBV29-1 to TRBJ1-1; D gene unclear. V was cut by 8 bases and J by 4 bases, with 17 bases left in between. The V gene's germline CDR1 is SQVTM and CDR2 ANQGSEA. This CDR3 has 13 residues. The CDR3 here is CSYTQVWSTEAFF. In DNA, the CDR3 is TGCAGCTACACTCAGGTGTGGAGCACTGAAGCTTTCTTT.

J is TRBJ2-7 and V is TRBV20-1, with 9 nucleotides matching TRBD1. The CDR3 runs 13 residues. The germline CDR1 and CDR2 sequences are DFQATT and SNEGSKA (reference sequence). J lost 2 bases, V lost 5 bases, and 4 bases had no gene match. The CDR3 nucleotides read TGCAGTGCTTCGACAGGGGGTACCTACGAGCAGTACTTC. It specifies CSASTGGTYEQYF.

This clonotype was detected ten times or more. V is TRBV20-1 and J is TRBJ2-5; D call uncertain. The germline V gene has CDR1 DFQATT and CDR2 SNEGSKA (reference sequence). The ends were cut back, 1 base at V and 5 bases at J, with 8 bases in the middle. The CDR3 sequence is 12 residues long. The CDR3 bases are TGCAGTGCTAGAGGACAAGGGGAGACCCAGTACTTC. It encodes CSARGQGETQYF.

This clonotype came up many times. The gene calls are TRBV6-2 or TRBV6-3 and TRBJ2-6; 8 bases are shared with TRBD1. V dropped 2 bases and J dropped 0; count of bases not matched to a gene: 9. This CDR3 comprises 19 residues. Germline CDR1 MNHEY, CDR2 SVGEGT. CDR3 protein: CASSYHGQGASSGANVLTF. The CDR3 coding sequence is TGTGCCAGCAGTTACCACGGACAGGGTGCGAGCTCTGGGGCCAACGTCCTGACTTTC.

The chain carries TRBV14 and TRBJ1-6; unclear D gene. The ends were cut back, 4 bases at V and 5 bases at J, with 9 bases in the middle. CDR3 length: 14 amino acids. Germline V gene data show CDR1 as SGHDN and CDR2 as FVKESK. The CDR3 DNA is TGTGCCAGCAGCCCCTGGACCGATAATTCACCCCTCCACTTT. Its protein product is CASSPWTDNSPLHF.

This clonotype was counted a single time. The chain recombines TRBV20-1 with TRBJ2-2; 7 bases are a match to TRBD2. J was trimmed by 3 bases and V by 5 bases; bases with no gene match: 12. This CDR3 has 16 residues. Germline loops: CDR1 DFQATT, CDR2 SNEGSKA (reference sequence). This CDR3 reads CSAEGRGKSDTGELFF. CDR3 DNA: TGCAGTGCTGAGGGGCGGGGGAAGTCGGACACCGGGGAGCTGTTTTTT.

This clonotype was seen a handful of times. This sequence joins TRBV28 and TRBJ2-4, with 13 bases fitting TRBD2. Germline lookup yields CDR1 MDHEN and CDR2 SYDVKM. Losses at the gene ends were 1 base for V and 13 bases for J; bases not matched to a gene: 7. The CDR3 consists of 15 residues. The CDR3 DNA reads as TGTGCCAGCAGTTTATTACGACTAGCGGGAGGCAAGCAGTACTTC. This codes for CASSLLRLAGGKQYF. Looking up the rest from reference TRBV28 and TRBJ2-4 gives the full variable domain: DVKVTQSSRYLVKRTGEKVFLECVQDMDHENMFWYRQDPGLGLRLIYFSYDVKMKEKGDIPEGYSVSREKKERFSLILESASTNQTSMYLCASSLLRLAGGKQYFGAGTRLSVL.

As for this clonotype: The junction departs from the called germline gene at one end, perhaps through a read error. The V call is TRBV28, the J call TRBJ2-4; possible D gene TRBD2, 5 bases. The CDR3 consists of 14 residues. From germline, CDR1 is MDHEN and CDR2 SYDVKM. The CDR3 DNA reads TGTGACAGCAGTTTAAGTTTAGCGCCCAACATTCAGTACTTC. As protein: CDSSLSLAPNIQYF. The variable domain in full, completed from reference TRBV28 and TRBJ2-4, reads DVKVTQSSRYLVKRTGEKVFLECVQDMDHENMFWYRQDPGLGLRLIYFSYDVKMKEKGDIPEGYSVSREKKERFSLILESASTNQTSMYLCDSSLSLAPNIQYFGAGTRLSVL.

As for this clonotype: It may be a read error: a sequence one base away is much more abundant. As DNA, the CDR3 is TGCAGCGTTGAAACGGGACAGGTGAACATTCAGTACTTC. Encoded protein: CSVETGQVNIQYF. The chain uses TRBV29-1 and TRBJ2-4; 8 bases fit TRBD1. The V gene's germline CDR1 is SQVTM and CDR2 ANQGSEA. The junction had 4 bases not matched to a gene; V was cut back by 2 bases and J by 7 bases. The CDR3 runs 13 residues.